This TCR beta chain was retrieved from a study of T cells in Graves' hyperthyroidism and ophthalmopathy. Study-level findings and limits: Most thyroid-expanded clonotypes above 0.001 were also found in blood. Ophthalmopathy, as predicted by the model, came a median roughly 6.5 months after the prediction.

Fresh 10 ml peripheral blood yielded PBMCs. The germline CDR1 and CDR2 sequences are MNHEY and SMNVEV (reference sequence). V gave up 6 bases and J gave up 2 bases, with 14 bases separating them. The CDR3 has 15 amino acids. It was RNA transcripts that yielded the amplified TCR beta CDR3 regions. TCR CDR3 regions were first amplified by RT-PCR with HTBI primers. TCRdb processed the multiplex PCR reads anew with MiXCR; each CDR3 protein has one entry. The table lists about 560,000 distinct CDR3 sequences, over 15% of them singletons. This clonotype was seen ten or more times. Its target is unknown. The TCR comes from a young woman with Graves' hyperthyroidism. Material: blood. V usage is TRBV27 and J usage is TRBJ2-1; tentatively, D is TRBD1 (5 bases). CDR3: CASSYRTPTYNEQFF. CDR3 DNA sequence: TGTGCCAGCAGCTACCGGACACCCACCTACAATGAGCAGTTCTTC.